This TCR beta chain was identified in a study of shared clonotypes between healthy human individuals. In the study overall: A few men and a couple of women, aged 18 to 49, were donors.

Using immunoSEQ multiplex PCR, the repertoire was profiled, and TCRdb retains in-frame clones only, with some absent. The table has about a million clones, 70% to 80% seen once. The sequenced sample was memory CD4+ T cells from PBMCs. Subset denoted: CD45RA-negative fraction. The clonotype comes from a young man in good health. Some clones in this sample may be carry-over from other donors' samples.

This CDR3 is CAWRTWDSSFSGNTIYF. CDR3 DNA sequence: TGTGCCTGGAGGACATGGGACAGCTCATTCTCTGGAAACACCATATATTTT. V is TRBV30 and J is TRBJ1-3; TRBD1 aligns across 7 bases. In germline, CDR1 is GTSNPN, CDR2 SVGIG (reference sequence). Trimming cost V 3 bases and J 0 bases; bases outside gene matches: 11. The CDR3 is 17 residues long.